These 26 T cell receptor beta chains share one sample of origin, sequenced in a study of regulatory T cells in long-lasting Graves disease. Arm-PCR of CDR3 regions and iRepertoire HTBI primers were the basis on which TCR beta libraries were built. Via MiXCR, TCRdb re-called the multiplex PCR reads, giving one row per CDR3 protein. The data contain approximately 470,000 distinct CDR3 sequences, around 16% of them seen just once; the ten biggest clones take up 10% to 15%. Time point in this sample: newly diagnosed GD, antithyroid drugs for less than 3 months. Researchers made the TCR library from RNA that was extracted from PBMCs. These data are also associated with another study on T cells in Graves' hyperthyroidism and ophthalmopathy.

The input for sequencing was peripheral blood mononuclear cells (PBMCs), taken at new diagnosis, from a patient treated with antithyroid drugs. Every receptor here comes from a man aged 35 to 55 with Graves disease.

The table lists this clonotype with many counts. The V gene is TRBV3-1, the J gene TRBJ2-5, with TRBD2 matching 7 bases. This CDR3 spans 15 amino acids. Germline CDR1 and CDR2: LGHDT and YNNKEL (reference sequence). V was pared by 1 base and J by 1 base, with 3 bases of the junction left unmatched. The CDR3 is CASSQVPSGQETQYF. For the CDR3, the DNA is TGTGCCAGCAGCCAAGTTCCTAGCGGCCAAGAGACCCAGTACTTC.

Many counts were recorded for this clonotype. The V and J genes are TRBV20-1 and TRBJ2-7; weak D call: TRBD2 (6 bases). V lost 5 bases to trimming and J lost 1 base, with 18 bases between them. The CDR3 is 15 residues long. The V gene's germline CDR1 is DFQATT and CDR2 SNEGSKA (reference sequence). CDR3 residues: CSASLPGGRSYEQYF. CDR3 nucleotide sequence: TGCAGTGCTTCACTTCCCGGGGGAAGGTCCTACGAGCAGTACTTC.

The J gene is TRBJ2-7, the V gene TRBV7-2, with D maybe TRBD2 (6 bases). Trimming pared 4 bases from V and 5 bases from J, leaving 12 bases between. Germline values: CDR1 SGHTA, CDR2 FQGNSA. This CDR3 comprises 13 residues. CDR3 loop: CASSWRANHEQYF. The CDR3 region has the DNA TGTGCCAGCAGCTGGAGGGCCAACCACGAGCAGTACTTC. Based on the CDR3 plus reference TRBV7-2 and TRBJ2-7, the full variable domain is GAGVSQSPSNKVTEKGKDVELRCDPISGHTALYWYRQSLGQGLEFLIYFQGNSAPDKSGLPSDRFSAERTGGSVSTLTIQRTQQEDSAVYLCASSWRANHEQYFGPGTRLTVT.

In the case of this clonotype: This clone may be a read error of a much larger clone one base away. The J gene is TRBJ1-1, the V gene TRBV12-3 or TRBV12-4; weak D call: TRBD1 (5 bases). The CDR3 covers 15 residues. As DNA, the CDR3 is TGTGCCGGCAGTTTAGCCCCGACAGCCAACACTGAAGCTTTCTTT. It codes for CAGSLAPTANTEAFF.

Concerning this clonotype itself: A single base separates this from a much larger clone, so it may be a read error. The V and J genes are TRBV7-3 and TRBJ2-3, with TRBD2 identical over 11 bases. The DNA end is a closer match to TRBJ2-7, so the J assignment may be wrong. The CDR3 has 14 residues. Germline V gene lookup returns CDR1 SGHTA and CDR2 FQGTGA. CDR3 protein: CASRSTSGSYEQYF. CDR3 DNA sequence: TGTGCCAGCAGATCCACTAGCGGGAGCTATGAGCAGTACTTC.

A few counts support this clonotype. The chain has TRBV10-3 and TRBJ2-4, with 14 bases aligning to TRBD2. Germline CDR1 and CDR2: ENHRY and SYGVKD. CDR3 size: 16 residues. J gave up 1 base and V 7 bases, and 3 bases lay outside the gene matches. The CDR3 protein is CAIMGLAGVAKNIQYF. DNA of the CDR3: TGTGCCATCATGGGACTAGCGGGAGTGGCCAAAAACATTCAGTACTTC.

The table lists this clonotype with a count of one. The chain links TRBV5-5 to TRBJ1-1, with D possibly being TRBD1 (6 bases). Per the germline V gene, CDR1 is SGHKS and CDR2 is YYEKEE (reference sequence). CDR3 length equals 16 residues. V dropped 1 base and J dropped 5 bases, with 18 bases sitting between them. The CDR3 reads CASSLYNKGERTEAFF. CDR3 nucleotide sequence: TGTGCCAGCAGCTTGTATAACAAGGGGGAGCGGACTGAAGCTTTCTTT.

At least ten counts were recorded for this clonotype. The chain employs TRBV5-1 and TRBJ2-3; 13 bases agree with TRBD2. The CDR3 consists of 17 residues. The V gene's germline CDR1 is SGHRS and CDR2 YFSETQ. V lost 4 bases to trimming and J lost 4 bases; unmatched junction nucleotides: 9. CDR3 loop: CASSDLTSGRLADTQYF. The DNA of the CDR3 is TGCGCCAGCAGCGACTTGACTAGCGGGAGGTTGGCAGATACGCAGTATTTT.

Many counts were recorded for this clonotype. The V and J genes are TRBV7-8 and TRBJ2-7; D is ambiguous. Germline CDR1 is SGHVS and CDR2 is FQNEAQ. Trimming cost V 1 base and J 0 bases, with 10 bases left between them. The length of the CDR3 is 15 residues. CDR3 sequence reads: CASSLVAVSSYEQYF. In nucleotides, the CDR3 is TGTGCCAGCAGCTTAGTTGCGGTGAGCTCCTACGAGCAGTACTTC.

In this sample, this clonotype turned up a few times. The chain is built from TRBV3-1 and TRBJ2-1; D tentatively fits TRBD1 or TRBD2 (5 bases each). The CDR3 has 16 residues. Germline values: CDR1 LGHDT, CDR2 YNNKEL (reference sequence). V was trimmed by 4 bases and J by 7 bases, leaving 20 bases between them. This chain's CDR3 is CASSLSDGTFTNEQFF. Written as DNA, the CDR3 is TGTGCCAGCAGCCTATCCGATGGGACCTTCACTAATGAGCAGTTCTTC.

This clonotype was detected ten times or more. The chain is built from TRBV6-1 and TRBJ1-5; D is undetermined. Germline CDR1 and CDR2: MNHNS and SASEGT. The V end was cut by 2 bases, the J end by 7 bases, with 9 bases between. The length of the CDR3 is 13 residues. As DNA, the CDR3 is TGTGCCAGCAGTGAAAAGGGTAGCCAGCCCCAGCATTTT. Encoded protein: CASSEKGSQPQHF.

Regarding this clonotype: A much larger clone sits a single nucleotide away, making a read error possible. CDR3 sequence (DNA): TGCAGTGCCCCGAAGGTAGCCGGGGGTACGCAGTATTTT. Its protein product is CSAPKVAGGTQYF. The chain is built from TRBV20-1 and TRBJ2-1; the D gene is possibly TRBD2 (6 bases). With the DNA end fitting TRBJ2-3 better, the J assignment may be wrong. This CDR3 has 13 residues. Germline assignment: CDR1 DFQATT and CDR2 SNEGSKA (reference sequence).

This clonotype showed up many times. The chain carries TRBV20-1 and TRBJ1-1; 7 nucleotides align to TRBD1. V lost 3 bases, J lost 7 bases, and 8 bases stayed unmatched. CDR3 length: 13 residues. Germline V gives CDR1 DFQATT, CDR2 SNEGSKA (reference sequence). Here the CDR3 reads CSASRGQGSEAFF. In nucleotides, the CDR3 is TGCAGTGCTAGTAGGGGGCAGGGAAGTGAAGCTTTCTTT.

CDR3 amino acids: CSAAPGAYYGYTF. In DNA form, the CDR3 reads TGCAGTGCTGCGCCGGGAGCTTACTATGGCTACACCTTC. This chain connects TRBV20-1 to TRBJ1-2; D ambiguous. The CDR3 totals 13 residues. Germline lookup yields CDR1 DFQATT and CDR2 SNEGSKA (reference sequence). V gave up 5 bases and J gave up 3 bases, with 13 bases separating them.

This clonotype came up many times. The rearrangement links TRBV28 to TRBJ1-1; no firm D call. The CDR3 spans 13 residues. From germline, CDR1 is MDHEN and CDR2 SYDVKM. Trimming took 4 bases from V and 3 from J, leaving 9 bases between them. This CDR3 reads CASSYGRDTEAFF. CDR3 sequence (DNA): TGTGCCAGCAGTTACGGCCGGGACACTGAAGCTTTCTTT.

The chain carries TRBV28 and TRBJ2-1; 14 bases match TRBD2. V lost 2 bases, J lost 3 bases, and 6 bases stayed unmatched. The CDR3 extends over 18 amino acids. CDR1 and CDR2 (germline): MDHEN, SYDVKM. The CDR3 DNA follows: TGTGCCAGCAGTTTACCGGGACTAGCGGGGGCCTACTACAATGAGCAGTTCTTC. Its protein product is CASSLPGLAGAYYNEQFF.

This clonotype was observed at least ten times. V is TRBV5-6 and J is TRBJ2-1; 12 bases match TRBD2. V gave up 3 bases and J gave up 8 bases; unmatched junction bases: 15. The CDR3 has 18 amino acids. Per germline, CDR1 SGHDT and CDR2 YYEEEE. In DNA form, the CDR3 reads TGTGCCAGCAGCTCCGGGACTAGCGGGCTAGTCCGCTTCCATGAGCAGTTCTTC. Translated: CASSSGTSGLVRFHEQFF.

This chain uses TRBV2 with TRBJ2-2; TRBD1 matches 10 bases. V dropped 5 bases and J dropped 6; count of bases not matched to a gene: 3. The CDR3 is 14 amino acids. In germline, CDR1 is SNHLY, CDR2 FYNNEI. CDR3: CASSRQGAAGELFF. CDR3 in DNA: TGTGCCAGCAGTCGACAGGGGGCGGCCGGGGAGCTGTTTTTT.

This clonotype was found many times. A read error may produce the germline difference seen at one junction end. V and J are TRBV11-2 and TRBJ1-1; D may be TRBD1 (6 bases). Per the germline V gene, CDR1 is SGHAT and CDR2 is FQNNGV. The CDR3 runs 14 residues. The CDR3 bases are TGTGCCGGCAGGCGCGGACAGATCAACACTGAAGCTTTCTTT. Translated: CAGRRGQINTEAFF.

The chain is built from TRBV6-1 and TRBJ2-3; 15 bases line up with TRBD2. The V gene end was trimmed by 7 bases and the J gene end by 9 bases; junction bases not matched to a gene: 8. Per the germline V gene, CDR1 is MNHNS and CDR2 is SASEGT. CDR3 length equals 15 residues. This CDR3 reads CASTPGTSGRPTQYF. In DNA, the CDR3 is TGTGCCAGCACTCCAGGGACTAGCGGGAGGCCGACGCAGTATTTT.

This clonotype was detected once. A far larger clone is only one base removed, so a read error is likely. Without the conserved terminal phenylalanine or tryptophan, this CDR3 likely stems from a read error. The chain carries TRBV27 and TRBJ2-3; the match to TRBD2 covers 12 bases. Trimming removed 5 bases from V and 6 bases from J; junction bases left unmatched: 9. The CDR3 runs to 16 residues. Germline values: CDR1 MNHEY, CDR2 SMNVEV (reference sequence). CDR3: CASSPLKTSGRDTQYL. CDR3 nucleotide sequence: TGTGCCAGCAGTCCGCTTAAAACTAGCGGGAGGGATACGCAGTATCTT.

This clonotype came up many times. The chain employs TRBV24-1 and TRBJ2-7; perhaps TRBD2 as D (7 bases). Germline-derived CDR1 and CDR2 are KGHDR and SFDVKD. V was clipped by 5 bases and J by 3 bases, with 19 bases between them. CDR3 length: 16 amino acids. CDR3 region: CATSAPPRGGGYEQYF. CDR3 nucleotide sequence: TGTGCCACCAGTGCCCCTCCCAGGGGCGGGGGCTACGAGCAGTACTTC.

Comments on this clonotype: A read error is possible here, since a much larger clone lies one base away. The V and J genes are TRBV4-2 and TRBJ2-3; 7 bases agree with TRBD1. This CDR3 is 15 amino acids long. Germline assignment: CDR1 LGHNA and CDR2 YNFKEQ. For the CDR3, the DNA is TGTGCCAGCAGCCAAGATAGAGGGGGCTCAGATACGCGGTATTTT. This sequence encodes CASSQDRGGSDTRYF.

The chain joins TRBV6-1 to TRBJ2-5; the match to TRBD1 covers 9 bases. V dropped 7 bases and J dropped 4; count of bases not matched to a gene: 13. This CDR3 has 16 amino acids. Germline V gives CDR1 MNHNS, CDR2 SASEGT. The CDR3 DNA follows: TGTGCCAGCACTGACCCTCGGGGACAGGGCGTAGAGACCCAGTACTTC. This translates into CASTDPRGQGVETQYF.

The sample holds many counts of this clonotype. The chain employs TRBV11-2 and TRBJ2-5; D is ambiguous. The CDR3 is 14 residues long. The germline gives CDR1 SGHAT, CDR2 FQNNGV. V was cut by 7 bases and J by 5 bases, with 17 bases left in between. The CDR3: CASTSPSRRETQYF. CDR3 bases: TGTGCCAGCACCAGCCCCAGCCGACGGGAGACCCAGTACTTC.

This clonotype was seen repeatedly, ten times or more. This rearrangement joins TRBV7-9 to TRBJ2-3, with 10 bases aligning to TRBD2. With V trimmed by 2 bases and J by 4 bases, 6 bases remained unmatched. CDR1 is SEHNR and CDR2 is FQNEAQ in the germline V gene (reference sequence). The CDR3 loop spans 16 amino acids. The CDR3 loop reads CASSLPGLASPDTQYF. CDR3 bases: TGTGCCAGCAGCTTACCGGGACTAGCGTCGCCAGATACGCAGTATTTT.